The entry that follows covers one TCR beta chain sequence. Trimming shortened V by 0 bases and J by 3 bases, and 15 bases separated the two germline ends. The germline gives CDR1 LGHNA, CDR2 YNFKEQ. This CDR3 is 16 amino acids long. Source study methods: Researchers report that nucleated cell counts were estimated from reference gene primer amplification. The protocol was immunoSEQ multiplex PCR, while the TCRdb copy is restricted to in-frame clones and leaves out a portion. The V and J calls and the clone size are those of that table, but D and trimming were determined from the DNA. The sample holds 100,000 to 120,000 clones, 85% to 90% seen once. These data originate in a study of blood T cell repertoires in COVID-19. For the study at large: Samples taken during acute and convalescent COVID-19 were collected in the United States, Italy and Spain. The analysed material was cDNA or gDNA that came from T cells, B-cell-depleted T cells, or PBMCs.

While infection was still active, Seattle patients were enrolled and then followed longitudinally. The gene calls are TRBV4-2 and TRBJ2-7; unclear D gene. This clonotype was sampled from a woman in her fifties or sixties with COVID-19, enrolled during active disease. Input material: peripheral blood. The CDR3 DNA reads as TGTGCCAGCAGCCAAGATGAGCTAATTAAAAACTACGAGCAGTACTTC. Protein sequence: CASSQDELIKNYEQYF.